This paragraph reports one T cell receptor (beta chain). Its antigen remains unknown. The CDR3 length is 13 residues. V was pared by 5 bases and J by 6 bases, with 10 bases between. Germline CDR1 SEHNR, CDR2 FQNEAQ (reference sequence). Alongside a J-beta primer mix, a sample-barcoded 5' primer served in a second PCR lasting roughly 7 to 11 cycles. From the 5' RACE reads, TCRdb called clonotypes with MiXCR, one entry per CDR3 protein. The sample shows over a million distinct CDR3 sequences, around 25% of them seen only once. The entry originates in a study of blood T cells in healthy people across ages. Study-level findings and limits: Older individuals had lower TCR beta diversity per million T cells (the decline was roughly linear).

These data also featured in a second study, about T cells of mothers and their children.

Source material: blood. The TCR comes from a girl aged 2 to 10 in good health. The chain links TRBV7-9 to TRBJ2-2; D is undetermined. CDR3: CASSHRSSGELFF. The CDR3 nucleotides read TGTGCCAGCAGCCACCGAAGCTCCGGGGAGCTGTTTTTT. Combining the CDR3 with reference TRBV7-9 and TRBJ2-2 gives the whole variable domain DTGVSQNPRHKITKRGQNVTFRCDPISEHNRLYWYRQTLGQGPEFLTYFQNEAQLEKSRLLSDRFSAERPKGSFSTLEIQRTEQGDSAMYLCASSHRSSGELFFGEGSRLTVL.